This T cell receptor (beta chain) was found in a study of graft-versus-host responses after intestinal transplantation. Study overall: Recipients underwent multivisceral, liver-intestinal, or isolated intestinal transplants. Recipients were all induced with anti-thymocyte globulin, then given tacrolimus and steroids for around three years.

General observations from the study: GvH clonotypes were identified within recipient marrow, with a subset emerging first in ileum or blood. Across patients carrying graft-donor T cell macrochimerism, allografts held high graft-versus-host to host-versus-graft clonal ratios.

Using immunoSEQ multiplex PCR, the repertoire was profiled, and TCRdb retains in-frame clones only, with some absent. The sample yields about 82,000 clones, 75% to 95% seen once. Remarks on this clone: Antigen unknown.

This specimen consisted of unstimulated CD4+ T cells sorted from spleen or lymph node cells, obtained before intestinal transplant. The receptor was isolated from a human donor who received an intestinal transplant.

The CDR3 DNA reads as TGCGCCAGCAGACCTCGTAGGGGGCAAACCGGGGAGCTGTTTTTT. Its translation: CASRPRRGQTGELFF. The genes are TRBV5-1 and TRBJ2-2, with 7 bases identical to TRBD1. Germline V gene data show CDR1 as SGHRS and CDR2 as YFSETQ. V shed 5 bases and J 5 bases; nucleotides not matched to a gene: 9. This CDR3 contains 15 residues.